Presented here are 29 T cell receptor beta chains from one specimen sequenced in a study of blood T cell repertoires in COVID-19. Clones were read by immunoSEQ multiplex PCR, and TCRdb kept only the in-frame ones, dropping some. The sample includes approximately 260,000 clones, roughly four fifths of them seen just once. Sequencing was done on a sample of peripheral blood. These receptors were collected from a woman aged 55-69 years with active or convalescent COVID-19.

This clone was seen once. V and J are TRBV3-1 (or the pseudogene TRBV3-2) and TRBJ2-3; D not resolved. Looked up from germline, CDR1 is LGHDT and CDR2 is YNNKEL (reference sequence). This CDR3 has 14 amino acids. Trimming removed 0 bases at V and 4 bases at J, with 8 bases between. CDR3 bases: TGTGCCAGCAGCCAAGAGGGCGCCTCAGATACGCAGTATTTT. Residues: CASSQEGASDTQYF.

The chain has TRBV4-2 and TRBJ2-3, with 13 bases identical to TRBD2. CDR1 is LGHNA and CDR2 is YNFKEQ in the germline V gene. The CDR3 contains 17 residues. V trimming: 5 bases; J trimming: 2 bases; junction bases outside the gene matches: 7. The CDR3 here is CASSSGTSGANTDTQYF. DNA of the CDR3: TGTGCCAGCAGCTCAGGGACTAGCGGGGCGAACACAGATACGCAGTATTTT.

The V gene is TRBV27, the J gene TRBJ2-3; the match to TRBD2 covers 9 bases. The ends lost 3 bases at V and 1 base at J; junction bases unmatched: 2. Germline V lookup: CDR1 MNHEY, CDR2 SMNVEV (reference sequence). CDR3 length equals 15 residues. CDR3 coding DNA: TGTGCCAGCAGTTTTGCTAGCGGGGGCACAGATACGCAGTATTTT. The encoded protein is CASSFASGGTDTQYF.

The genes are TRBV6-5 and TRBJ1-2, with a weak D call TRBD1 (5 bases). Trimming took off 5 bases at V and 4 bases at J, with 11 bases between the two ends. This CDR3 is built from 13 residues. In germline, CDR1 is MNHEY, CDR2 SVGAGI. The CDR3 protein is CASSPTGSYGYTF. The DNA for the CDR3 is TGTGCCAGCAGTCCAACAGGATCCTATGGCTACACCTTC.

The chain is built from TRBV18 and TRBJ2-5; tentatively, D is TRBD1 (5 bases). This CDR3 comprises 13 residues. Trimming pared 0 bases from V and 5 bases from J, leaving 7 bases between. Germline CDR1 KGHSH, CDR2 LQKENI. DNA for the CDR3: TGTGCCAGCTCACCACCGACAGCCGAGACCCAGTACTTC. Translation gives CASSPPTAETQYF.

The V gene is TRBV19, the J gene TRBJ2-1; 7 positions agree with TRBD2. The trim removed 7 bases at V and 3 bases at J, leaving 12 bases unmatched. The germline gives CDR1 LNHDA, CDR2 SQIVND (reference sequence). The CDR3 spans 16 residues. DNA of the CDR3: TGTGCCAGTATCGGGGGAACGGCTAGCGGCTACAATGAGCAGTTCTTC. Translation gives CASIGGTASGYNEQFF.

The gene calls are TRBV19 and TRBJ2-5; 7 nucleotides match TRBD1. This CDR3 is built from 15 residues. Germline lookup yields CDR1 LNHDA and CDR2 SQIVND (reference sequence). V was pared by 6 bases and J by 4 bases, with 11 bases of the junction left unmatched. The CDR3 protein is CASSTGTGTVETQYF. For the CDR3, the DNA is TGTGCCAGTAGCACCGGAACCGGGACAGTAGAGACCCAGTACTTC.

The chain has TRBV7-2 and TRBJ1-2, with 7 bases matching TRBD1. The CDR3 covers 12 residues. The V and J ends lost 5 bases and 7 bases, in that order; junction bases with no gene match: 4. Germline V gives CDR1 SGHTA, CDR2 FQGNSA. CDR3 nucleotides: TGTGCCAGCAGCGGGCGACAGGGTGGCTACACCTTC. Protein: CASSGRQGGYTF.

The genes are TRBV2 and TRBJ1-5, with D tentatively TRBD1 (6 bases). Germline CDR1 is SNHLY and CDR2 is FYNNEI. The CDR3 consists of 14 residues. The V end lost 4 bases, the J end lost 7 bases, and 14 bases lay between the germline ends. This CDR3 is CASSGGGAGQPQHF. DNA for the CDR3: TGTGCCAGCAGTGGGGGGGGCGCAGGGCAGCCCCAGCATTTT.

This chain uses TRBV18 with TRBJ1-1, with D possibly matching TRBD1 (6 bases). Per the germline V gene, CDR1 is KGHSH and CDR2 is LQKENI. The ends were cut back, 0 bases at V and 10 bases at J, with 18 bases in the middle. There are 15 residues in the CDR3. Written as DNA, the CDR3 is TGTGCCAGCTCACCACCGTCGGGGGGCGCATTCAGAGCTTTCTTT. This encodes CASSPPSGGAFRAFF.

The V call is TRBV21-1, the J call TRBJ2-5; the table names TRBD2, a call not compared with the DNA. TRBV21-1 is a documented pseudogene. The CDR3 is 14 residues long. CDR3 coding DNA: TGTGCCAGCAGCAATCGCGGGATACAAGAGACCCAGTACTTC. Protein product: CASSNRGIQETQYF.

The chain links TRBV2 to TRBJ2-2; possibly TRBD1 for D (6 bases). The germline V and J ends were trimmed by 6 bases and 1 base, with 15 bases remaining between them. The CDR3 is made up of 16 amino acids. The V gene's germline CDR1 is SNHLY and CDR2 FYNNEI. The CDR3 nucleotides read TGTGCCAGCAGACTAAACCCGACAGGGAACACCGGGGAGCTGTTTTTT. Its protein is CASRLNPTGNTGELFF.

The V gene is TRBV9, the J gene TRBJ2-3; 8 bases map to TRBD2. V lost 3 bases to trimming and J lost 0 bases; unmatched junction nucleotides: 3. CDR3 size: 15 residues. Germline CDR1 reads SGDLS; CDR2 reads YYNGEE. CDR3 region: CASSAGGASTDTQYF. The CDR3 nucleotides read TGTGCCAGCAGCGCCGGGGGGGCCAGCACAGATACGCAGTATTTT.

The chain links TRBV18 to TRBJ2-1, with 9 nucleotides matching TRBD2. Germline values: CDR1 KGHSH, CDR2 LQKENI. The length of the CDR3 is 16 residues. Germline trimming cut 3 bases from V and 6 bases from J; bases unmatched to any gene: 9. As DNA, the CDR3 is TGTGCCAGCTCACCCGGAGGTAGCGGGGGTTCCAATGAGCAGTTCTTC. This gives the protein CASSPGGSGGSNEQFF.

CDR3 nucleotides: TGTGCCAGCAGCTTAGATCCAGGGCGAGCCGGGGAGCTGTTTTTT. It yields the protein CASSLDPGRAGELFF. The V gene is TRBV7-2, the J gene TRBJ2-2; maybe TRBD1 (5 bases). There are 15 residues in the CDR3. Germline CDR1 is SGHTA and CDR2 is FQGNSA. V was clipped by 1 base and J by 6 bases, with 12 bases between them.

V usage is TRBV19 and J usage is TRBJ2-5, with a weak D call TRBD1 (7 bases). The CDR3 is 15 residues long. V lost 2 bases to trimming and J lost 3 bases, with 13 bases between them. From germline, CDR1 is LNHDA and CDR2 SQIVND (reference sequence). CDR3 DNA sequence: TGTGCCAGTAGTATACTTGGCAGGGGGGAAGAGACCCAGTACTTC. This translates into CASSILGRGEETQYF.

The chain employs TRBV12-5 and TRBJ1-2; 9 positions match TRBD1. Germline loops: CDR1 LGHNT, CDR2 FRNRAP. The V and J ends lost 0 bases and 7 bases, in that order; junction bases with no gene match: 6. The CDR3 spans 15 residues. Here the CDR3 DNA reads TGTGCTAGTGGTTTGGTATGGGACAGGGTGGGTGGCTACACCTTC. The encoded protein is CASGLVWDRVGGYTF.

This chain connects TRBV4-3 to TRBJ1-6, with no clear D. V lost 3 bases to trimming and J lost 8 bases, with 11 bases between them. The CDR3 spans 14 residues. CDR1 and CDR2 (germline): LGHNA, YSLEER. The CDR3 DNA sequence: TGCGCCAGCAGCCAGGAGGGTTACGATTCACCCCTCCACTTT. Translating it yields CASSQEGYDSPLHF.

The chain joins TRBV20-1 to TRBJ1-3; possibly TRBD1 for D (5 bases). V was trimmed by 5 bases and J by 4 bases, leaving 12 bases between them. The CDR3 length is 13 residues. Looked up from germline, CDR1 is DFQATT and CDR2 is SNEGSKA (reference sequence). The CDR3: CSARVTEGNTIYF. The CDR3 region has the DNA TGCAGTGCTCGTGTGACAGAAGGAAACACCATATATTTT.

The rearrangement uses TRBV3-1 (or the pseudogene TRBV3-2) and TRBJ2-5, with 8 nucleotides matching TRBD2. Germline trimming cut 4 bases from V and 4 bases from J; bases unmatched to any gene: 8. The CDR3 consists of 15 residues. Per the germline V gene, CDR1 is LGHDT and CDR2 is YNNKEL (reference sequence). The CDR3 DNA is TGTGCCAGCAGCCCTAACCCTAGCGGGTCAGAGACCCAGTACTTC. Translated: CASSPNPSGSETQYF.

This rearrangement joins TRBV19 to TRBJ2-7; 9 bases are shared with TRBD1. The CDR3 runs to 16 residues. The junction had 7 bases not matched to a gene; V was cut back by 1 base and J by 3 bases. Germline V gene lookup returns CDR1 LNHDA and CDR2 SQIVND (reference sequence). The CDR3 protein is CASSIGAGQGIYEQYF. The CDR3 nucleotides read TGTGCCAGTAGTATAGGGGCGGGACAGGGAATCTACGAGCAGTACTTC.

The V and J genes are TRBV5-1 and TRBJ1-1; weak D call: TRBD1 (6 bases). This CDR3 has 15 residues. The germline CDR1 and CDR2 sequences are SGHRS and YFSETQ. With 4 bases removed from V and 5 bases from J, the gap between germline ends came to 18 bases. Here the CDR3 DNA reads TGCGCCAGCAGCCAGGGGACACCCTCTGGGACTGAAGCTTTCTTT. This sequence encodes CASSQGTPSGTEAFF.

The chain links TRBV5-1 to TRBJ2-7; 8 nucleotides line up with TRBD1. CDR3 size: 16 residues. The V segment lost 0 bases and the J segment 1 base; nucleotides outside the gene matches: 6. Germline CDR1 reads SGHRS; CDR2 reads YFSETQ. The CDR3 loop reads CASSLAVQGVSYEQYF. CDR3 bases: TGCGCCAGCAGCTTGGCCGTACAGGGGGTTTCCTACGAGCAGTACTTC.

CDR3 in DNA: TGTGCCAGCAGCTTAGGGGGGGTCAACTATGGCTACACCTTC. Amino acids: CASSLGGVNYGYTF. The chain carries TRBV7-2 and TRBJ1-2; D is possibly TRBD1 (5 bases). The CDR3 is 14 residues long. V was pared by 1 base and J by 2 bases, with 8 bases between. Germline V gene data show CDR1 as SGHTA and CDR2 as FQGNSA.

V and J are TRBV7-3 and TRBJ2-3; 8 positions match TRBD2. V lost 0 bases to trimming and J lost 2 bases; unmatched junction nucleotides: 4. Germline values: CDR1 SGHTA, CDR2 FQGTGA. This CDR3 has 16 residues. CDR3 in DNA: TGTGCCAGCAGCTTAACAATCGGGGGGGCCACAGATACGCAGTATTTT. Encoded protein: CASSLTIGGATDTQYF.

V usage is TRBV11-2 and J usage is TRBJ1-2; a weak D match, TRBD1 (5 bases). The CDR3 is made up of 13 amino acids. Germline CDR1 and CDR2: SGHAT and FQNNGV. V lost 1 base to trimming and J lost 7 bases, with 10 bases between them. CDR3 coding DNA: TGTGCCAGCAGCTTAGCAGGGCTAGGTGGCTACACCTTC. Translated: CASSLAGLGGYTF. The variable domain in full, completed from reference TRBV11-2 and TRBJ1-2, reads EAGVAQSPRYKIIEKRQSVAFWCNPISGHATLYWYQQILGQGPKLLIQFQNNGVVDDSQLPKDRFSAERLKGVDSTLKIQPAKLEDSAVYLCASSLAGLGGYTFGSGTRLTVV.

The chain links TRBV5-1 to TRBJ1-1; perhaps TRBD1 as D (6 bases). Per germline, CDR1 SGHRS and CDR2 YFSETQ. The V and J ends lost 4 bases and 4 bases respectively, with 14 bases between them. The CDR3 consists of 14 residues. In DNA form, the CDR3 reads TGCGCCAGCAGCCTCCAGGGGCAGGGCACTGAAGCTTTCTTT. It specifies CASSLQGQGTEAFF.

This clone was found once. The genes are TRBV19 and TRBJ1-2; D gene ambiguous. The CDR3 has 13 amino acids. Per the germline V gene, CDR1 is LNHDA and CDR2 is SQIVND (reference sequence). The V and J ends lost 3 bases and 4 bases respectively, with 9 bases between them. As DNA, the CDR3 is TGTGCCAGTAGTATGAGAGTTTTCTATGGCTACACCTTC. This encodes CASSMRVFYGYTF.

The rearrangement uses TRBV2 and TRBJ1-1; the match to TRBD1 covers 8 bases. Germline values: CDR1 SNHLY, CDR2 FYNNEI. This CDR3 region has 14 residues. After removal of 5 bases from V and 6 bases from J, the junction contained 8 bases not matched to a gene. Written as DNA, the CDR3 is TGTGCCAGCAGTAGCCAGGGGGCGCTCTCTGAAGCTTTCTTT. Protein product: CASSSQGALSEAFF. Based on the CDR3 plus reference TRBV2 and TRBJ1-1, the full variable domain is EPEVTQTPSHQVTQMGQEVILRCVPISNHLYFYWYRQILGQKVEFLVSFYNNEISEKSEIFDDQFSVERPDGSNFTLKIRSTKLEDSAMYFCASSSQGALSEAFFGQGTRLTVV.